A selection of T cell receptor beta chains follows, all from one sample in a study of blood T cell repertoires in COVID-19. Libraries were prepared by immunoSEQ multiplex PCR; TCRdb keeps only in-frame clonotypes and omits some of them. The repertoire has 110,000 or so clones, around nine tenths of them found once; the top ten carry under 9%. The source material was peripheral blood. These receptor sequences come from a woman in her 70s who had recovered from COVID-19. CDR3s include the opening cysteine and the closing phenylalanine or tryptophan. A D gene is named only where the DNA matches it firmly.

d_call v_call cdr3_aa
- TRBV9 CASSAGPRESYGYTF
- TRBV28 CASSLTAQETQYF
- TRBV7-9 CASSPPGGDEQYF
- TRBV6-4 CASSHRPGQFF
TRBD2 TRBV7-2 CASSLVAGGIYNEQFF
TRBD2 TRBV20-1 CSASAGLAALAKNIQYF
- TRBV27 CATATSTSTDTQYF
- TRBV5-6 CASSLVADRFQQYF
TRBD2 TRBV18 CASSYAGGNTDTQYF
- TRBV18 CASSPGSGFGGNQPQHF
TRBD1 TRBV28 CASSSPGQGLNSPLHF
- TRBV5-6 CASSLKLQGSWGTQYF
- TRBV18 CASSPREGGTSSYEQYF
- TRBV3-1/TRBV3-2 CASSQEGQGKSAFF
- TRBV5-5 CAGAPNFEQYF
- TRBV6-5 CASSYEGAYEQYF
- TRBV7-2 CASSLPGRDEQYF
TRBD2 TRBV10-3 CAISESSGSETQYF
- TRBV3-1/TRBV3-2 CATIGGEDEQFF
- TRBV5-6 CASSLPGTLLGGYTF
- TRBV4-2 CASSQDEDQYF
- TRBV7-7 CASSLASGGYNEQFF
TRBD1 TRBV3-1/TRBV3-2 CASRSGTGKEKLFF
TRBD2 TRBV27 CASSLLPSGSTDTQYF
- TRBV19 CASSIRDNQETQYF
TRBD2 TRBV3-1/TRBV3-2 CASSLAGGDYEQYF
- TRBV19 CASTDRQGTGNTIYF
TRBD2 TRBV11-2 CATRHGSGVQETQYF
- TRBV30 CAWDGRGRSYEQYF
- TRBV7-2 CASSRPGVGDTIYF
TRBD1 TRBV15 CATSGIQGYRGMDGYTF
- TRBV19 CATRGEQGRQPQHF
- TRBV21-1 CASSKESGTGGQADEQFF